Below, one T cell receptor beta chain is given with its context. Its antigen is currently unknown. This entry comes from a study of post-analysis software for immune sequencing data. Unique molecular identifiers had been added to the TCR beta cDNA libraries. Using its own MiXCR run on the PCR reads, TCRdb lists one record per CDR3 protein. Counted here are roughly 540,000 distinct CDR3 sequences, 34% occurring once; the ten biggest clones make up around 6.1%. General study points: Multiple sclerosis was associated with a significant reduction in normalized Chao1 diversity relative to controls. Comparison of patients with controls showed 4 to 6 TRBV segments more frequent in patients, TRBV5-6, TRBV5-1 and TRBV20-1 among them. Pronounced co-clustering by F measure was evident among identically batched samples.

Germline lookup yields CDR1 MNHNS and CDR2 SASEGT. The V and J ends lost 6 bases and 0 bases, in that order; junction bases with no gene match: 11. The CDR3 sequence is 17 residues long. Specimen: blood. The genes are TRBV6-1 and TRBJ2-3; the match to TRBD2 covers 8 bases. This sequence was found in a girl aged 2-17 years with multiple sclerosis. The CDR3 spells CASSTHGGGLSTDTQYF. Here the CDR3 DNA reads TGTGCCAGCAGCACCCACGGGGGGGGCTTAAGCACAGATACGCAGTATTTT.